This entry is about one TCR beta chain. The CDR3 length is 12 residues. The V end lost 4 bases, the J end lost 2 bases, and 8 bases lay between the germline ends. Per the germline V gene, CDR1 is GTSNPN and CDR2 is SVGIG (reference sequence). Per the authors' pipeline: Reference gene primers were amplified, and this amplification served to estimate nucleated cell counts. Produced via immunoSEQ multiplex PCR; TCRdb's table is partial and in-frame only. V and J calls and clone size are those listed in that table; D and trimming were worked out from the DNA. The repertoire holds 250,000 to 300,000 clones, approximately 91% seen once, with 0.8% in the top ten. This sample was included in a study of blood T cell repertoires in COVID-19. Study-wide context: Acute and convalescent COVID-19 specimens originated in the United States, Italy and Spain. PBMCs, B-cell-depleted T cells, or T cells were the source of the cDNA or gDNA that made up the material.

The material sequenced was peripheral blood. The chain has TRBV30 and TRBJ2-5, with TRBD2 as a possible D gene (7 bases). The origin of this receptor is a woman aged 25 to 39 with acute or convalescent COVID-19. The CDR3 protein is CAWKGGQETQYF. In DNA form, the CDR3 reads TGTGCCTGGAAGGGGGGGCAAGAGACCCAGTACTTC.